This T cell receptor beta chain was observed in a study of molecular identifiers for immune sequencing clone quantification. Study background: RNA, taken in replicates from around 20,000 or 100,000 naive CD8 cells, was split five ways, with four sequenced. Study-level results: Effector cells kept over 98% of their molecules in clones above 20 RNA copies, while naive cells kept under 1% there.

Via MiXCR, TCRdb re-called the PCR reads, giving one row per CDR3 protein. There are about 640,000 distinct CDR3 sequences in the sample; just under 20% occur only once, and roughly 0.83% lies in the top ten. The length of the CDR3 is 17 residues. Germline assignment: CDR1 LGHNA and CDR2 YSLEER. Trimming removed 0 bases at V and 4 bases at J, with 16 bases between. This clonotype turned up a few times. The target antigen is unknown. The sequenced sample was naive CD8+ T cells from blood, with Jurkat cell RNA spiked in. The subset here: FACS-sorted CD8+CD4-CCR7+CD45RA+ naive T cells. The sequence derives from a human donor in good health. Some libraries in this study had Jurkat cell RNA spiked in. The chain is built from TRBV4-3 and TRBJ1-5; D is undetermined. CDR3 DNA: TGCGCCAGCAGCCAAGATAGAACGGCGGCTCTGAATCAGCCCCAGCATTTT. It specifies CASSQDRTAALNQPQHF.